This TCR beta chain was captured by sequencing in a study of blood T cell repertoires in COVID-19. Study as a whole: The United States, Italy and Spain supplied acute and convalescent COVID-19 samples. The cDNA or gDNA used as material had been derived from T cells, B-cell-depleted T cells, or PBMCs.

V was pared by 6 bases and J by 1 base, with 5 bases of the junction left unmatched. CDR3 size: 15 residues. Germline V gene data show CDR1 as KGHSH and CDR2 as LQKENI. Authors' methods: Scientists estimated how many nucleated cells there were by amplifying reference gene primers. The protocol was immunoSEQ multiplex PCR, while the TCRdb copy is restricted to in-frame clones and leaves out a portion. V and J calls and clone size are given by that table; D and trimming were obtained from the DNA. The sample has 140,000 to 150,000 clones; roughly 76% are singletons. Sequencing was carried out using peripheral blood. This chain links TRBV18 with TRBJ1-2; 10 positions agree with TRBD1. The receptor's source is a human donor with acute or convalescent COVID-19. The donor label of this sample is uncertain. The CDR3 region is CASSRRDRGNYGYTF. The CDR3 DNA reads TGTGCCAGCTCCCGCCGGGACAGGGGTAACTATGGCTACACCTTC.